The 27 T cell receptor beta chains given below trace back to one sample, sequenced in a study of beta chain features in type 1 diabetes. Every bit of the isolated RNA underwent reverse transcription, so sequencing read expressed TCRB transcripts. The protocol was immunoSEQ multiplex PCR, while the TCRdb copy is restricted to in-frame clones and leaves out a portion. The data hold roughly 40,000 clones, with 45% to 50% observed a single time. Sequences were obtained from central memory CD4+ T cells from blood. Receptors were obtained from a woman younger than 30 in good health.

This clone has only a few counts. CDR3 protein: CASSLRIGLEQYF. The CDR3 DNA is TGTGCCAGCAGTCTCCGAATAGGACTCGAGCAGTACTTC. The genes are TRBV28 and TRBJ2-7, with D possibly being TRBD2 (5 bases). Germline V CDR1 and CDR2: MDHEN, SYDVKM. V lost 5 bases to trimming and J lost 6 bases, with 14 bases between them. The CDR3 is 13 amino acids.

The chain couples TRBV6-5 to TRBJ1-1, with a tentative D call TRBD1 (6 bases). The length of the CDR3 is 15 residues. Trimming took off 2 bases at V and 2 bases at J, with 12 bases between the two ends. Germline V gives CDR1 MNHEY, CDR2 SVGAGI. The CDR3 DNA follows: TGTGCCAGCAGTTACAGCTACAGGGTAAACACTGAAGCTTTCTTT. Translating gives CASSYSYRVNTEAFF.

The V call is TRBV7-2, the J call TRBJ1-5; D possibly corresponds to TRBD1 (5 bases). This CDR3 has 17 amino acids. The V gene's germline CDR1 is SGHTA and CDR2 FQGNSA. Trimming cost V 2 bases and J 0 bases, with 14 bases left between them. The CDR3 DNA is TGTGCCAGCAGCTTATACGGGGGTGGTGGTAGCAATCAGCCCCAGCATTTT. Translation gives CASSLYGGGGSNQPQHF. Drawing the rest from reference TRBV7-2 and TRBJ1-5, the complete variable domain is GAGVSQSPSNKVTEKGKDVELRCDPISGHTALYWYRQSLGQGLEFLIYFQGNSAPDKSGLPSDRFSAERTGGSVSTLTIQRTQQEDSAVYLCASSLYGGGGSNQPQHFGDGTRLSIL.

The DNA for the CDR3 is TGTGCCAGTACGGGGGCTGGGGCCAACGTCCTGACTTTC. It is translated as CASTGAGANVLTF. V gene TRBV19 combines with J gene TRBJ2-6; maybe TRBD2 (6 bases). The V and J ends lost 7 bases and 2 bases respectively, with 6 bases between them. The CDR3 spans 13 residues. Germline V gene data show CDR1 as LNHDA and CDR2 as SQIVND (reference sequence).

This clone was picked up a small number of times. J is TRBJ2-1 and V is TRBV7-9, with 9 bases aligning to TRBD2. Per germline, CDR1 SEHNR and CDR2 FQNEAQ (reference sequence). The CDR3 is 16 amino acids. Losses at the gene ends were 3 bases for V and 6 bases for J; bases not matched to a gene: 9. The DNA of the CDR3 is TGTGCCAGCAGCTTGAGCCTAGCGGGGAGTCTCAATGAGCAGTTCTTC. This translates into CASSLSLAGSLNEQFF.

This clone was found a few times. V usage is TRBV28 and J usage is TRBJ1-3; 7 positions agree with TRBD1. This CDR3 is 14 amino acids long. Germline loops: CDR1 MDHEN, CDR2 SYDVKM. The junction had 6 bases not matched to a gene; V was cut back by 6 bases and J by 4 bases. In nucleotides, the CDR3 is TGTGCCAGCAGGGTCCGGACAGGAGGAAACACCATATATTTT. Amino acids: CASRVRTGGNTIYF. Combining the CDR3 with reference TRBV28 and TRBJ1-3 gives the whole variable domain DVKVTQSSRYLVKRTGEKVFLECVQDMDHENMFWYRQDPGLGLRLIYFSYDVKMKEKGDIPEGYSVSREKKERFSLILESASTNQTSMYLCASRVRTGGNTIYFGEGSWLTVV.

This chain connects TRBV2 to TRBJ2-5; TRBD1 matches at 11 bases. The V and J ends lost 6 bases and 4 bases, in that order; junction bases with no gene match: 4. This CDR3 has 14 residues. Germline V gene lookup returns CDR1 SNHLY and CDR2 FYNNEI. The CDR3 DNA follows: TGTGCCAGCAGGGGGGACAGGGGGGGAGAGACCCAGTACTTC. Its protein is CASRGDRGGETQYF.

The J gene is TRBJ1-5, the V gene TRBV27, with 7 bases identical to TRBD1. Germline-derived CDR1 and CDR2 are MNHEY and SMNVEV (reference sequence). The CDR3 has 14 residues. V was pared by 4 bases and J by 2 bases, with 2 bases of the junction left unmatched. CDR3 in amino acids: CASSSGQGNQPQHF. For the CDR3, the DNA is TGTGCCAGCAGTTCTGGACAGGGCAATCAGCCCCAGCATTTT.

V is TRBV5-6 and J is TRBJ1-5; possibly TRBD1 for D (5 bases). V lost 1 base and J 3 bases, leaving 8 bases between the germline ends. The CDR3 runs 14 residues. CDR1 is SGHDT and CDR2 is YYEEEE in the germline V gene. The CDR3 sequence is CASSLNRPNQPQHF. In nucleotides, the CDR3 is TGTGCCAGCAGCTTGAACAGGCCCAATCAGCCCCAGCATTTT. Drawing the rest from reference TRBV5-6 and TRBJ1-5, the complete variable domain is DAGVTQSPTHLIKTRGQQVTLRCSPKSGHDTVSWYQQALGQGPQFIFQYYEEEERQRGNFPDRFSGHQFPNYSSELNVNALLLGDSALYLCASSLNRPNQPQHFGDGTRLSIL.

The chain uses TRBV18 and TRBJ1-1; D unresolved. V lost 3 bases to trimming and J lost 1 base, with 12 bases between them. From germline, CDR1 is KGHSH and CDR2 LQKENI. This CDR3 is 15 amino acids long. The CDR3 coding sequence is TGTGCCAGCTCACCCCTGACACAAACGAACACTGAAGCTTTCTTT. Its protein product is CASSPLTQTNTEAFF.

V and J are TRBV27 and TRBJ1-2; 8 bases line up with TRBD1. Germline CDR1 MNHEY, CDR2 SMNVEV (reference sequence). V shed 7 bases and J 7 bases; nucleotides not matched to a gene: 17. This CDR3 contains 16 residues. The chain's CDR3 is CASTQRPGAGGRGYTF. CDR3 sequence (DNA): TGTGCCAGCACCCAGAGACCCGGGGCAGGGGGCCGTGGCTACACCTTC.

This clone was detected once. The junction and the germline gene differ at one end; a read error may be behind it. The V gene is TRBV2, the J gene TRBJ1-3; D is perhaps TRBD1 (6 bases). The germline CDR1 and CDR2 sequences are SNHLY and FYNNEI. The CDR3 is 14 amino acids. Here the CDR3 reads CASTERGGGNTIYF. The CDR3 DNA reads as TGTGCCAGCACTGAACGCGGGGGCGGAAACACCATATATTTT. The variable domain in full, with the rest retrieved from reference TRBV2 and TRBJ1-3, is EPEVTQTPSHQVTQMGQEVILRCVPISNHLYFYWYRQILGQKVEFLVSFYNNEISEKSEIFDDQFSVERPDGSNFTLKIRSTKLEDSAMYFCASTERGGGNTIYFGEGSWLTVV.

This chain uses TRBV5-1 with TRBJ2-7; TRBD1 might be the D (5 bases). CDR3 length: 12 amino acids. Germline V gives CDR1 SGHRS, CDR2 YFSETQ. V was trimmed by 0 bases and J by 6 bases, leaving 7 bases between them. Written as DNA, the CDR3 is TGCGCCAGCAGCTTGGACAGGAGCGAGCAGTACTTC. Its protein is CASSLDRSEQYF.

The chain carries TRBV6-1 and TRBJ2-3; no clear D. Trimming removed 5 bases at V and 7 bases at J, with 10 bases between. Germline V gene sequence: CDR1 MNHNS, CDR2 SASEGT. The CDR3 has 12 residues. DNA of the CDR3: TGTGCCAGCAGTCCCAGCGAGAATACGCAGTATTTT. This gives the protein CASSPSENTQYF.

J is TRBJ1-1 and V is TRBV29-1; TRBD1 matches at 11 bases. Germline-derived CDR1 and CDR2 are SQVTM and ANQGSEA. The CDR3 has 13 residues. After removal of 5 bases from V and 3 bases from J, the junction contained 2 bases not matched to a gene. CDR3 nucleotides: TGCAGCGTTTTGGGACAGGGGGACACTGAAGCTTTCTTT. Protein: CSVLGQGDTEAFF. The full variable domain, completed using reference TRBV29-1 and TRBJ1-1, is SAVISQKPSRDICQRGTSLTIQCQVDSQVTMMFWYRQQPGQSLTLIATANQGSEATYESGFVIDKFPISRPNLTFSTLTVSNMSPEDSSIYLCSVLGQGDTEAFFGQGTRLTVV.

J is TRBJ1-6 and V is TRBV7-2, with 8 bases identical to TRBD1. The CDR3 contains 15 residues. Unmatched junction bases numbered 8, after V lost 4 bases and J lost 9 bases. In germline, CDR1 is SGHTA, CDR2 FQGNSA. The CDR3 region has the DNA TGTGCCAGCAGCTGGTCTCAGGGGGCTATTTCACCCCTCCACTTT. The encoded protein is CASSWSQGAISPLHF.

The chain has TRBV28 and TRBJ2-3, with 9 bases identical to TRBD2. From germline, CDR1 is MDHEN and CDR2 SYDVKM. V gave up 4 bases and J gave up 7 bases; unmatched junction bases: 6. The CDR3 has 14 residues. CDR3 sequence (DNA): TGTGCCAGCAGTTCCGGGACTAGCAAAAATACGCAGTATTTT. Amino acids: CASSSGTSKNTQYF. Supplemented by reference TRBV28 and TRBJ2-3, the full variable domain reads DVKVTQSSRYLVKRTGEKVFLECVQDMDHENMFWYRQDPGLGLRLIYFSYDVKMKEKGDIPEGYSVSREKKERFSLILESASTNQTSMYLCASSSGTSKNTQYFGPGTRLTVL.

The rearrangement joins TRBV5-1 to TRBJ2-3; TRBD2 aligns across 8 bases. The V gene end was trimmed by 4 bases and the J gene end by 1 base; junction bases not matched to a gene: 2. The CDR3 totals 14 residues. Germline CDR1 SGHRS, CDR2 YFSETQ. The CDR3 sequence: CASSPGGGTDTQYF. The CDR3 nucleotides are TGCGCCAGCAGCCCGGGGGGGGGCACAGATACGCAGTATTTT.

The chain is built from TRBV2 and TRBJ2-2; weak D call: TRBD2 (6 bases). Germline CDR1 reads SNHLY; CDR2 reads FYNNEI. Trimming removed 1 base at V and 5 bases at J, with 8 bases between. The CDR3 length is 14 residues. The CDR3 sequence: CASSEVGGTGELFF. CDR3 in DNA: TGTGCCAGCAGTGAAGTCGGGGGAACCGGGGAGCTGTTTTTT.

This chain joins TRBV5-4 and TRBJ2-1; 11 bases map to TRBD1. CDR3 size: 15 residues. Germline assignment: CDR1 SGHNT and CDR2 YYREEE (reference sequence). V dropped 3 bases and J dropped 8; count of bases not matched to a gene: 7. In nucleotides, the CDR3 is TGTGCCAGCAGCTACCGGACAGGGGGCTTAGATGAGCAGTTCTTC. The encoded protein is CASSYRTGGLDEQFF.

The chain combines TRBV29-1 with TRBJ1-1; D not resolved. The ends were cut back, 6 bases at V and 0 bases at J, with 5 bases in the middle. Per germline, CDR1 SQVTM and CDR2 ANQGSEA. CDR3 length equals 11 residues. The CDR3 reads CSVRVNTEAFF. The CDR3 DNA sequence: TGCAGCGTGAGGGTGAACACTGAAGCTTTCTTT. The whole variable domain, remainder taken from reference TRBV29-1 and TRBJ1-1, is SAVISQKPSRDICQRGTSLTIQCQVDSQVTMMFWYRQQPGQSLTLIATANQGSEATYESGFVIDKFPISRPNLTFSTLTVSNMSPEDSSIYLCSVRVNTEAFFGQGTRLTVV.

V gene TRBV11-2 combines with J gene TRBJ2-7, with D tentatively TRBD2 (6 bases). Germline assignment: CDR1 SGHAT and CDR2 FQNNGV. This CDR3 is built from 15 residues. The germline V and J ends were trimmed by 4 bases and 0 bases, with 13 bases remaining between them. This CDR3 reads CASSSQTRSSYEQYF. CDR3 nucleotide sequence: TGTGCCAGCAGCTCCCAGACTAGGAGCTCCTACGAGCAGTACTTC.

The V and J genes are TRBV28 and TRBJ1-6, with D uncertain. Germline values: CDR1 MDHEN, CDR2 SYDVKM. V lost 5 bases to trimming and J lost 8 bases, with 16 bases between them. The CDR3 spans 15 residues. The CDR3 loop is CASSVRSPYHSPLHF. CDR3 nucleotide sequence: TGTGCCAGCAGTGTACGGAGCCCATATCATTCACCCCTCCACTTT. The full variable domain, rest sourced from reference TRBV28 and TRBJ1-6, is DVKVTQSSRYLVKRTGEKVFLECVQDMDHENMFWYRQDPGLGLRLIYFSYDVKMKEKGDIPEGYSVSREKKERFSLILESASTNQTSMYLCASSVRSPYHSPLHFGNGTRLTVT.

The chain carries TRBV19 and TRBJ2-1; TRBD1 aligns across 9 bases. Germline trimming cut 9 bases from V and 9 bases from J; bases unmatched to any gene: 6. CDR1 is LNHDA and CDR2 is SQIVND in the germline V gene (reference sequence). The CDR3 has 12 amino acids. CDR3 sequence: CASRDRDREQFF. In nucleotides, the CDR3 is TGTGCCAGCCGGGACAGGGATCGTGAGCAGTTCTTC.

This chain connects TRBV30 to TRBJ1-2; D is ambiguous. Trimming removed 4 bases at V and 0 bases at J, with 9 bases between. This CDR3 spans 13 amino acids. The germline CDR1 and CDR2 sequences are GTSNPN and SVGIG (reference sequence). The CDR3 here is CAWNTDPNYGYTF. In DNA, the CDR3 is TGTGCCTGGAACACAGACCCTAACTATGGCTACACCTTC.

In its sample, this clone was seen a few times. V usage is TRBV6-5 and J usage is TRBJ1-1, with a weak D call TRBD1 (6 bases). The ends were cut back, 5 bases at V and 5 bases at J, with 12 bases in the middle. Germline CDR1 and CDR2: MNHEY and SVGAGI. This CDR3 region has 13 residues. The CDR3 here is CASSTGRATEAFF. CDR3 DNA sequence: TGTGCCAGCAGTACAGGGAGGGCAACTGAAGCTTTCTTT.

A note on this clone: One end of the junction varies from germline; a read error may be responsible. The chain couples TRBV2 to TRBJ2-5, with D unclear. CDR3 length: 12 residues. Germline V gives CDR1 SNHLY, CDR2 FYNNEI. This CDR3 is CASSEMAEAQYF. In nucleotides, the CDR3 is TGTGCCAGCAGTGAGATGGCAGAGGCCCAGTACTTC.